This entry concerns a single T cell receptor (beta chain). This specimen belongs to a study of T cell repertoires in ileal Crohn's disease. Study background: Median disease duration was about 8.2 years; 35% smoked at surgery.

The table came from immunoSEQ multiplex PCR; TCRdb's copy has only in-frame clones and leaves some out. The data contain around 510 clones, about 90% of them singletons. The time point here: proximal margin of the surgical specimen (macroscopically non-inflamed). V was shortened by 1 base and J by 2 bases, with 9 bases between the two germline ends. The length of the CDR3 is 15 residues. CDR1 and CDR2 (germline): SGHTA, FQGNSA. The chain employs TRBV7-2 and TRBJ2-1; possibly TRBD2 for D (6 bases). Material for sequencing was ileal tissue. The clonotype originates from an adult with Crohn's disease. The CDR3, as DNA: TGTGCCAGCAGCTTAGGGGGAGGAACCTACAATGAGCAGTTCTTC. Its protein is CASSLGGGTYNEQFF.